Detailed here is one T cell receptor (beta chain). The same CDR3 is also encoded by other DNA sequences in this sample. Germline CDR1 is SGHNT and CDR2 is YYREEE (reference sequence). Trimming pared 0 bases from V and 2 bases from J, leaving 9 bases between. CDR3 length equals 14 residues. Using immunoSEQ multiplex PCR, the repertoire was profiled, and TCRdb retains in-frame clones only, with some absent. The sample includes fewer than 200,000 clones, nearly 90% of them seen just once. This entry is derived from a study of control samples from healthy donors and cancer patients. Sequenced material: blood. The gene calls are TRBV5-4 and TRBJ2-7; D gene uncertain. This receptor was taken from a woman aged 45-59 years in good health. The CDR3 coding sequence is TGTGCCAGCAGCTTGGGGCAGGACCCCTACGAGCAGTACTTC. Protein sequence: CASSLGQDPYEQYF.